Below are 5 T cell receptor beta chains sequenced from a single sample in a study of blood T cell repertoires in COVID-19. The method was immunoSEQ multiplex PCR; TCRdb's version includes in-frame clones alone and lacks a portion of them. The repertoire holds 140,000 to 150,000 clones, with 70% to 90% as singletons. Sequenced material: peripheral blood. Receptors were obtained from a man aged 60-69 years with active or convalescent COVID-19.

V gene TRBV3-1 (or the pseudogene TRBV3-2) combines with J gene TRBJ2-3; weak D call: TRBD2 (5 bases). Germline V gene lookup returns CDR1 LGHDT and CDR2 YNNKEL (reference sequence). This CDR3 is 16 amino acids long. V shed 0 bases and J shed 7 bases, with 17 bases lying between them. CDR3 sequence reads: CASSQELPSLVNTQYF. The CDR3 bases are TGTGCCAGCAGCCAAGAGCTTCCTAGCCTCGTTAATACGCAGTATTTT.

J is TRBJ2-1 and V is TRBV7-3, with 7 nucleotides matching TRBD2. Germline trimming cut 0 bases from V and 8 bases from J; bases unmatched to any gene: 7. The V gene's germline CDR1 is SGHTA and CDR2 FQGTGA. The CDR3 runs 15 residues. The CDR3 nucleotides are TGTGCCAGCAGCTTAACGGCGGGAGAGTTTTATGAGCAGTTCTTC. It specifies CASSLTAGEFYEQFF.

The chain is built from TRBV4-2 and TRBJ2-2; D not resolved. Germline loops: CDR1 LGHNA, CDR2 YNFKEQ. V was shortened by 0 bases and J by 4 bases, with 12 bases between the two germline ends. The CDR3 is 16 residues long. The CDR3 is CASSQDPRSSTGELFF. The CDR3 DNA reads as TGTGCCAGCAGCCAAGATCCGAGGTCTAGCACCGGGGAGCTGTTTTTT.

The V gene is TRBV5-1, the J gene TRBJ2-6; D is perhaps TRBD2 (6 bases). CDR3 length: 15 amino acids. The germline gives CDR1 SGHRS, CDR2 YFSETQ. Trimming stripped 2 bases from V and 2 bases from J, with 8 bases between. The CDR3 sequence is CASSFRTTGANVLTF. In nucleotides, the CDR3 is TGCGCCAGCAGCTTCCGGACTACTGGGGCCAACGTCCTGACTTTC. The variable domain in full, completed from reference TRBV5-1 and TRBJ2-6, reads KAGVTQTPRYLIKTRGQQVTLSCSPISGHRSVSWYQQTPGQGLQFLFEYFSETQRNKGNFPGRFSGRQFSNSRSEMNVSTLELGDSALYLCASSFRTTGANVLTFGAGSRLTVL.

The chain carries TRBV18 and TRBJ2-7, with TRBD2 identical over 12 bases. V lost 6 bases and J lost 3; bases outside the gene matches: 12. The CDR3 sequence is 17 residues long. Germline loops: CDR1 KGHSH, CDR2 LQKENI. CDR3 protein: CASSAGGRLAGVYEQYF. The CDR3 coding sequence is TGTGCCAGCTCCGCCGGCGGGCGACTAGCGGGAGTCTACGAGCAGTACTTC.